The entry that follows covers one TCR beta chain sequence. This specimen comes from a study of blood T cells in healthy people across ages. Together with a sample-barcoded 5' primer, a J-beta primer mix was included in a second PCR lasting about 6 to 11 cycles. TCRdb reprocessed the 5' RACE reads with MiXCR, giving one entry per CDR3 protein. Of approximately 850,000 distinct CDR3 sequences in the sample, roughly 64% are singletons; the top ten hold around 20%. CDR1 is SGHTA and CDR2 is FQGNSA in the germline V gene. V lost 4 bases, J lost 7 bases, and 7 bases lay in between. This CDR3 is built from 12 residues.

The chain carries TRBV7-2 and TRBJ2-2; D tentatively fits TRBD1 or TRBD2 (5 bases each). The sequence was obtained from a man aged 25 to 45 in good health. Sequencing was done on a sample of blood. This CDR3 reads CASSSGRGELFF. The CDR3 nucleotides are TGTGCCAGCAGCTCGGGACGCGGGGAGCTGTTTTTT.